The clone carrying this T cell receptor beta chain was picked up a small number of times. Its matching antigen is unknown. The data originate from a study of T cell repertoires in aging, cancer and after chemotherapy. Background on the study: Patients with glioblastoma brain tumors were sampled before and after temozolomide-based therapy. The whole study produced a dataset of millions of TCR reads.

Trimming took 6 bases from V and 4 from J, leaving 16 bases between them. The CDR3 covers 14 residues. The germline V gene has CDR1 DFQATT and CDR2 SNEGSKA (reference sequence). Study outcomes and limitations: In healthy donors, age-related TCR diversity loss mainly reflected lost richness.

A mixed TRB-A/B primer pool amplified rearranged TRB by multiplex touch-down PCR. TCRdb ran MiXCR on the multiplex PCR reads and lists one entry per CDR3 protein. Altogether under 4,500 distinct CDR3 sequences are present, 40% to 45% being singletons, with the ten largest covering approximately 63%. Peripheral blood genomic DNA, not sorted cells or RNA, was the template. The sequenced material came from blood. The sequence was collected from a human donor with a solid tumor. The chain combines TRBV20-1 with TRBJ1-5, with a possible D match to TRBD1 (5 bases). The CDR3 nucleotides read TGCAGTGCAACCGACAGTACCCTAAATCAGCCCCAGCATTTT. Translation: CSATDSTLNQPQHF.